The 13 T cell receptor beta chains listed next were all sequenced from one sample in a study of cytomegalovirus exposure and HLA in healthy donors. The PCR employed 60 Vbeta primers together with 13 Jbeta primers. Here immunoSEQ multiplex PCR was the method, and the copy in TCRdb shows in-frame clones only, minus some. The table lists about 77,000 clones, approximately 78% of them singletons, with about 3.5% in the top ten. Sequencing was carried out using PBMCs. These receptors came from a middle-aged man in good health and CMV-seronegative.

V gene TRBV5-1 combines with J gene TRBJ1-1, with D possibly matching TRBD1 (6 bases). V was shortened by 4 bases and J by 7 bases, with 14 bases between the two germline ends. Per the germline V gene, CDR1 is SGHRS and CDR2 is YFSETQ. The CDR3 sequence is 13 residues long. The CDR3: CASSAWTVGEAFF. CDR3 sequence (DNA): TGCGCCAGCAGCGCCTGGACAGTGGGTGAAGCTTTCTTT.

The rearrangement links TRBV11-2 to TRBJ1-1; D not resolved. V lost 1 base, J lost 8 bases, and 8 bases lay in between. In germline, CDR1 is SGHAT, CDR2 FQNNGV. The CDR3 has 12 residues. CDR3 DNA: TGTGCCAGCAGCTTAGCCCACGGGGAAGCTTTCTTT. This encodes CASSLAHGEAFF.

The gene calls are TRBV29-1 and TRBJ2-5, with D hard to call. The ends were cut back, 2 bases at V and 7 bases at J, with 2 bases in the middle. This CDR3 contains 9 residues. Per the germline V gene, CDR1 is SQVTM and CDR2 is ANQGSEA. The CDR3 loop is CSVERTQYF. The CDR3 DNA reads TGCAGCGTTGAACGGACCCAGTACTTC.

This clone was observed a handful of times. The chain joins TRBV28 to TRBJ1-5; TRBD1 agrees at 8 bases. Germline loops: CDR1 MDHEN, CDR2 SYDVKM. With 5 bases clipped from V and 9 bases from J, the junction kept 12 bases outside the gene matches. The CDR3 length is 15 residues. The CDR3 DNA sequence: TGTGCCAGCAGTGCAGGGGGCGCGGTCCCCCGGCCCCAGCATTTT. This encodes CASSAGGAVPRPQHF.

CDR3 loop: CASSFIAGAQFF. The CDR3, as DNA: TGTGCCAGCAGCTTTATAGCGGGGGCCCAGTTCTTC. The chain joins TRBV11-2 to TRBJ2-1; 9 bases agree with TRBD2. The CDR3 length is 12 residues. Per germline, CDR1 SGHAT and CDR2 FQNNGV. Trimming removed 3 bases from V and 13 bases from J; junction bases left unmatched: 4. The complete variable domain, with remaining parts taken from reference TRBV11-2 and TRBJ2-1, reads EAGVAQSPRYKIIEKRQSVAFWCNPISGHATLYWYQQILGQGPKLLIQFQNNGVVDDSQLPKDRFSAERLKGVDSTLKIQPAKLEDSAVYLCASSFIAGAQFFGPGTRLTVL.

This clone appeared once. The chain carries TRBV7-8 and TRBJ1-4; 7 positions agree with TRBD1. Trimming removed 5 bases from V and 7 bases from J; junction bases left unmatched: 19. Germline V gene lookup returns CDR1 SGHVS and CDR2 FQNEAQ. This CDR3 has 18 amino acids. The CDR3, as DNA: TGTGCCAGCAGCGAGAGGGACAGCCGACGGGGCCTTGGTGAAAAACTGTTTTTT. Protein product: CASSERDSRRGLGEKLFF.

Concerning this clone itself: An end of the junction differs from the germline gene, which may be a read error. The V call is TRBV7-6, the J call TRBJ1-1; tentatively, D is TRBD1 (5 bases). Germline lookup yields CDR1 SGHVS and CDR2 FNYEAQ. This CDR3 contains 15 residues. CDR3: CTSSLFQGGNTEAFF. The CDR3 nucleotides read TGTACCAGCAGCTTATTTCAGGGCGGGAACACTGAAGCTTTCTTT. The full variable domain, rest sourced from reference TRBV7-6 and TRBJ1-1, is GAGVSQSPRYKVTKRGQDVALRCDPISGHVSLYWYRQALGQGPEFLTYFNYEAQQDKSGLPNDRFSAERPEGSISTLTIQRTEQRDSAMYRCTSSLFQGGNTEAFFGQGTRLTVV.

In this sample, this clone turned up once. V gene TRBV19 combines with J gene TRBJ1-2; 11 nucleotides align to TRBD1. Germline V gene lookup returns CDR1 LNHDA and CDR2 SQIVND (reference sequence). The CDR3 is 17 amino acids. Trimming removed 5 bases from V and 6 bases from J; junction bases left unmatched: 14. CDR3 amino acids: CASSHHVGGQGADGYTF. The CDR3 DNA reads as TGTGCCAGTAGTCATCATGTTGGAGGACAGGGGGCAGATGGCTACACCTTC.

This chain uses TRBV18 with TRBJ2-5; TRBD1 matches 9 bases. Germline V gene data show CDR1 as KGHSH and CDR2 as LQKENI. Unmatched junction bases numbered 4, after V lost 0 bases and J lost 5 bases. This CDR3 spans 15 amino acids. CDR3: CASSPPGQGTETQYF. The CDR3 DNA reads as TGTGCCAGCTCACCACCGGGACAGGGTACCGAGACCCAGTACTTC.

Only a few counts were recorded for this clone. V is TRBV6-6 and J is TRBJ1-4; D unresolved. The CDR3 spans 11 residues. CDR1 and CDR2 (germline): MNHNY, SVGAGI (reference sequence). The ends were cut back, 4 bases at V and 10 bases at J, with 7 bases in the middle. CDR3 amino acids: CASSSSGKLFF. The CDR3 DNA is TGTGCCAGCAGTTCCTCCGGAAAACTGTTTTTT.

The V and J genes are TRBV18 and TRBJ2-1; the D is unclear. V dropped 3 bases and J dropped 4 bases, with 13 bases sitting between them. In germline, CDR1 is KGHSH, CDR2 LQKENI. The CDR3 sequence is 15 residues long. The CDR3 reads CASSPQAFEYNEQFF. Here the CDR3 DNA reads TGTGCCAGCTCACCCCAGGCATTTGAATACAATGAGCAGTTCTTC.

The chain employs TRBV9 and TRBJ1-1; the D gene is possibly TRBD1 (6 bases). Trimming cost V 7 bases and J 1 base, with 8 bases left between them. Germline V lookup: CDR1 SGDLS, CDR2 YYNGEE. CDR3 length equals 12 residues. The CDR3 DNA reads as TGTGCCAGCGGGACATCGAACACTGAAGCTTTCTTT. This codes for CASGTSNTEAFF.

The CDR3 reads CASRSGLAGGELFF. The CDR3, as DNA: TGTGCCAGCAGATCGGGACTAGCTGGCGGGGAGCTGTTTTTT. This chain connects TRBV6-4 to TRBJ2-2; TRBD2 matches at 9 bases. The germline CDR1 and CDR2 sequences are MRHNA and SNTAGT. V lost 6 bases, J lost 7 bases, and 6 bases stayed unmatched. The CDR3 is 14 amino acids.